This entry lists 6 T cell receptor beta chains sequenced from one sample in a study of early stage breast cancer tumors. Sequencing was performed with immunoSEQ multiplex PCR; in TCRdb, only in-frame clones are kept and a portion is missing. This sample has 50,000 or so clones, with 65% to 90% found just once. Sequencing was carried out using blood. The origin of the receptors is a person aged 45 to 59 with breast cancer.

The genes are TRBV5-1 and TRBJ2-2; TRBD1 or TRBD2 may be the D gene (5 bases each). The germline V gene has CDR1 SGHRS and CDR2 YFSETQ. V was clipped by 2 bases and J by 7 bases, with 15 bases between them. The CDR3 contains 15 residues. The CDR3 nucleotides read TGCGCCAGCAGCTTCTCGGGACGGGGCGGCGGGGAGCTGTTTTTT. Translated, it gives CASSFSGRGGGELFF.

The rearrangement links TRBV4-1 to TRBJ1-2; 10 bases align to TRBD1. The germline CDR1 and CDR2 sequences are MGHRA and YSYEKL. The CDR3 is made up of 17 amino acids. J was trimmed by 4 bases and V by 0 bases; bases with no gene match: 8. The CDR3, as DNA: TGCGCCAGCAGCCAAGATCACGCGGGGACAGGGGTCTATGGCTACACCTTC. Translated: CASSQDHAGTGVYGYTF.

This CDR3 reads CASSFGTSGSIPQETQYF. The CDR3 region has the DNA TGTGCCAGCAGCTTTGGGACTAGCGGGAGCATCCCCCAAGAGACCCAGTACTTC. This sequence joins TRBV7-9 and TRBJ2-5, with 14 bases matching TRBD2. Germline V gene lookup returns CDR1 SEHNR and CDR2 FQNEAQ (reference sequence). Trimming at V came to 3 bases and at J to 1 base, leaving 7 bases not matched to a gene. The CDR3 length is 18 residues.

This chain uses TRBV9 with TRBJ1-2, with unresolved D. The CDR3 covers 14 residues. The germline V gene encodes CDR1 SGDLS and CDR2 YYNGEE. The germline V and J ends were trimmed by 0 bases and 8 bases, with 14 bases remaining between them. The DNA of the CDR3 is TGTGCCAGCAGCGTAGAAAGCACAGCCACCGGCTACACCTTC. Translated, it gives CASSVESTATGYTF. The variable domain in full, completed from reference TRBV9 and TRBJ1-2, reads DSGVTQTPKHLITATGQRVTLRCSPRSGDLSVYWYQQSLDQGLQFLIQYYNGEERAKGNILERFSAQQFPDLHSELNLSSLELGDSALYFCASSVESTATGYTFGSGTRLTVV.

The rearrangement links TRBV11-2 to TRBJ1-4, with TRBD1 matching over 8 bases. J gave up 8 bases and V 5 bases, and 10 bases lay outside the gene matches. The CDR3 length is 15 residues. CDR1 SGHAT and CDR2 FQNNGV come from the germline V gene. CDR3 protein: CASSAWTGREEKLFF. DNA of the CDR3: TGTGCCAGCAGCGCCTGGACAGGGCGGGAGGAAAAACTGTTTTTT. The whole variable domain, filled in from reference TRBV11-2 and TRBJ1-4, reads EAGVAQSPRYKIIEKRQSVAFWCNPISGHATLYWYQQILGQGPKLLIQFQNNGVVDDSQLPKDRFSAERLKGVDSTLKIQPAKLEDSAVYLCASSAWTGREEKLFFGSGTQLSVL.

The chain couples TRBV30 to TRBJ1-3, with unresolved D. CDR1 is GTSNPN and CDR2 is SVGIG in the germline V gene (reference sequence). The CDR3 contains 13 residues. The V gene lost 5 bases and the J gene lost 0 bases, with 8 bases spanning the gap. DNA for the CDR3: TGTGCCTGGGCCGTAAGCTCTGGAAACACCATATATTTT. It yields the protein CAWAVSSGNTIYF.